This record concerns one T cell receptor beta chain sequence. Its matching antigen is unknown. V gave up 5 bases and J gave up 9 bases, with 20 bases separating them. Germline V CDR1 and CDR2: SGHVS, FQNEAQ. The length of the CDR3 is 15 residues. The data are from a study of T cell responses to AZD1222 COVID-19 vaccine. Study-level results: At baseline, just five to seven AZD1222 recipients tested seropositive. Spike regions recognized by vaccine-associated CD4 TCRs spanned the protein, led by 160-218 and 743-854.

Only in-frame clones appear in the TCRdb table, and some are missing; sequencing was by immunoSEQ multiplex PCR. Of approximately 150,000 clones listed, 94% are singletons. V usage is TRBV7-8 and J usage is TRBJ2-1; tentative D call: TRBD2 (5 bases). The sequenced sample was peripheral blood, obtained 28 days after the second AZD1222 dose. The clonotype was recovered from an adult who received the AZD1222 COVID-19 vaccine. The CDR3: CASSPHAGKEIEQFF. DNA for the CDR3: TGTGCCAGCAGCCCCCACGCCGGGAAGGAAATTGAGCAGTTCTTC. Full variable domain (remainder filled in from reference TRBV7-8 and TRBJ2-1): GAGVSQSPRYKVAKRGQDVALRCDPISGHVSLFWYQQALGQGPEFLTYFQNEAQLDKSGLPSDRFFAERPEGSVSTLKIQRTQQEDSAVYLCASSPHAGKEIEQFFGPGTRLTVL.